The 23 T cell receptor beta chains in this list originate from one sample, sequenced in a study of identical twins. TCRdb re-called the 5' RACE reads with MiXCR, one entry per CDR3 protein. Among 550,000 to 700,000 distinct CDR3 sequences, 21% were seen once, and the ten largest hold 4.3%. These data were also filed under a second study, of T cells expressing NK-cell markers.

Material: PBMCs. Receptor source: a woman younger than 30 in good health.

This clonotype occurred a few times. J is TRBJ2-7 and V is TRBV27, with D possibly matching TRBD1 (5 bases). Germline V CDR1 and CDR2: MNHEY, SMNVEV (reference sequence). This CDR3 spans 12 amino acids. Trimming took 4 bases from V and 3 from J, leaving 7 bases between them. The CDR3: CASSSQDYEQYF. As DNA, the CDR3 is TGTGCCAGCAGTTCACAGGACTACGAGCAGTACTTC.

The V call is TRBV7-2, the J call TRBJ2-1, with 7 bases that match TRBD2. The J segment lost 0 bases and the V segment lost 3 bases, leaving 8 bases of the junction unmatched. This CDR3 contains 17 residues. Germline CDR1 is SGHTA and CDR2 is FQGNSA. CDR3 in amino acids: CASSFERDPSSYNEQFF. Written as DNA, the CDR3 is TGTGCCAGCAGCTTTGAGCGGGACCCGAGCTCCTACAATGAGCAGTTCTTC.

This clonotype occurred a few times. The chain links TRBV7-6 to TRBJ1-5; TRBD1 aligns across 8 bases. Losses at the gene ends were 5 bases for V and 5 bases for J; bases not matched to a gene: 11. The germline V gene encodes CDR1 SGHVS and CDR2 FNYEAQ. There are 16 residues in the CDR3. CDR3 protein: CASSARPGQADQPQHF. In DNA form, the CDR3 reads TGTGCCAGCAGCGCCCGACCGGGACAGGCAGATCAGCCCCAGCATTTT.

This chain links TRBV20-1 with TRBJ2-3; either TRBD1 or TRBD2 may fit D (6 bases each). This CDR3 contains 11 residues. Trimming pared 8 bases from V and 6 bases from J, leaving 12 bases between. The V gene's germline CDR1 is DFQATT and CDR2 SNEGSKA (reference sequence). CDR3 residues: CSTPGADTQYF. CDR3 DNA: TGCAGTACCCCGGGGGCGGATACGCAGTATTTT.

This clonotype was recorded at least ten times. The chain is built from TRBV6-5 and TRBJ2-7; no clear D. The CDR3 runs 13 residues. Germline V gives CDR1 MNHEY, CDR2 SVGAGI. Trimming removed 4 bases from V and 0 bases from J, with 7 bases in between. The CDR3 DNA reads TGTGCCAGCAGTTTGGTACGCTCCTACGAGCAGTACTTC. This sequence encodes CASSLVRSYEQYF.

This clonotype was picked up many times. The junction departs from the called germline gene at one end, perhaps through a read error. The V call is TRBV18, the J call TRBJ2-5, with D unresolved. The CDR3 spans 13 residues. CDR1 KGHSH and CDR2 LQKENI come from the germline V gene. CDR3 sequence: CASSPGIRETQYF. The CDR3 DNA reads TGCGCCAGCAGTCCTGGGATTCGGGAGACCCAGTACTTC. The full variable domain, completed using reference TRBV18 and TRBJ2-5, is NAGVMQNPRHLVRRRGQEARLRCSPMKGHSHVYWYRQLPEEGLKFMVYLQKENIIDESGMPKERFSAEFPKEGPSILRIQQVVRGDSAAYFCASSPGIRETQYFGPGTRLLVL.

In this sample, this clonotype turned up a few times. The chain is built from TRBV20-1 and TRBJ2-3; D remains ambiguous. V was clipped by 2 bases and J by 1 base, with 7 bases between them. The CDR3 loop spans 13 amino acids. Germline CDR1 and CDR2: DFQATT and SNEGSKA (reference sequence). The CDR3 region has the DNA TGCAGTGCTAGATTCCCGGGCACAGATACGCAGTATTTT. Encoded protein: CSARFPGTDTQYF.

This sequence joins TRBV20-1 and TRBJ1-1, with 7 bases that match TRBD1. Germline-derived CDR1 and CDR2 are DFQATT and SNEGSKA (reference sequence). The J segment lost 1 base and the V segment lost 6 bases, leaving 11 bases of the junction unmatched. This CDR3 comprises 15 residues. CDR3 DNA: TGCAGTGCAAGCGACAGGGAGAAGGGGAACACTGAAGCTTTCTTT. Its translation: CSASDREKGNTEAFF.

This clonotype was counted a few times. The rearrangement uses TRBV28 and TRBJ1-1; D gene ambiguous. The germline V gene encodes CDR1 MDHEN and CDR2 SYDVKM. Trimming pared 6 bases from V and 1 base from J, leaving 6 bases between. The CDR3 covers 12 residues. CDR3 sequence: CASRLPNTEAFF. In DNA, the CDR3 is TGTGCCAGCAGGTTACCGAACACTGAAGCTTTCTTT. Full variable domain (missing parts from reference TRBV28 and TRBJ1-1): DVKVTQSSRYLVKRTGEKVFLECVQDMDHENMFWYRQDPGLGLRLIYFSYDVKMKEKGDIPEGYSVSREKKERFSLILESASTNQTSMYLCASRLPNTEAFFGQGTRLTVV.

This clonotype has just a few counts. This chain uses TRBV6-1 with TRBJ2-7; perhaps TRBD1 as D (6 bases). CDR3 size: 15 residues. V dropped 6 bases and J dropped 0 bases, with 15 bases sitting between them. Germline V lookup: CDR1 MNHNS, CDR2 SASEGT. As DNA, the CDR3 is TGTGCCAGCAGCTCCGCAGGGGCTGGCTCCTACGAGCAGTACTTC. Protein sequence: CASSSAGAGSYEQYF.

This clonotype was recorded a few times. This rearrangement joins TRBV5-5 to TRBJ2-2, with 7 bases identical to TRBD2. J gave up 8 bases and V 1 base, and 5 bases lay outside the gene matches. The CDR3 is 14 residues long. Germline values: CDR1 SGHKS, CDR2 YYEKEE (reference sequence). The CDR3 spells CASSLWPSGGELFF. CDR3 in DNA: TGTGCCAGCAGCTTGTGGCCTAGCGGTGGGGAGCTGTTTTTT.

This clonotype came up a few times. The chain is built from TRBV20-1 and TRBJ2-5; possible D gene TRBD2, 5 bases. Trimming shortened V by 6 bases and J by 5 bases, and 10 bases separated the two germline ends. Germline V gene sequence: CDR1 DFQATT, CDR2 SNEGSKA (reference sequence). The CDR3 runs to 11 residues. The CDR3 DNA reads TGCAGTGCCTCGGGATGGGAGACCCAGTACTTC. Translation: CSASGWETQYF.

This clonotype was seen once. Written as DNA, the CDR3 is TGTGCCAGCAGTTACTCTAACTACCTGGAGCAGTACTTC. Protein sequence: CASSYSNYLEQYF. This chain uses TRBV6-6 with TRBJ2-7; D not certain. V shed 0 bases and J shed 7 bases, with 10 bases lying between them. CDR1 and CDR2 (germline): MNHNY, SVGAGI (reference sequence). This CDR3 comprises 13 residues.

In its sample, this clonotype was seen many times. CDR3: CASSLTVTSEQFF. CDR3 in DNA: TGCGCCAGCAGCTTAACCGTCACAAGTGAGCAGTTCTTC. The chain joins TRBV5-1 to TRBJ2-1; D unresolved. Germline CDR1 reads SGHRS; CDR2 reads YFSETQ. This CDR3 has 13 residues. With 2 bases removed from V and 9 bases from J, the gap between germline ends came to 12 bases.

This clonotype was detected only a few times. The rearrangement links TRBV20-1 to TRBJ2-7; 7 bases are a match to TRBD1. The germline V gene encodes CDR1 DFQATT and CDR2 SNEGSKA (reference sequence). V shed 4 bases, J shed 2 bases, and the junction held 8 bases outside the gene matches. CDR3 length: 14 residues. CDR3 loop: CSATGQALTYEQYF. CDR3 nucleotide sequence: TGCAGTGCTACCGGACAGGCCCTTACCTACGAGCAGTACTTC.

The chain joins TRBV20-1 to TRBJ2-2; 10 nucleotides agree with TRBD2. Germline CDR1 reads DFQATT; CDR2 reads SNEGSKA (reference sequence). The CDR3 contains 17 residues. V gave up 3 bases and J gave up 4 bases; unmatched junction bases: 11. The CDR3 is CSASIPLAGDGTGELFF. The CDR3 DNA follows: TGCAGTGCTAGTATTCCCCTAGCGGGGGACGGCACCGGGGAGCTGTTTTTT.

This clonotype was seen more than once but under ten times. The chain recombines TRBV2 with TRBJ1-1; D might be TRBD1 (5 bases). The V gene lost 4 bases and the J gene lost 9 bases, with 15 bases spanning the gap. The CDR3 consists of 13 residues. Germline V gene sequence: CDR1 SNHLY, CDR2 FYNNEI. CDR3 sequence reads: CASSVLGSGQAFF. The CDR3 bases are TGTGCCAGCAGTGTATTAGGTTCGGGACAAGCTTTCTTT.

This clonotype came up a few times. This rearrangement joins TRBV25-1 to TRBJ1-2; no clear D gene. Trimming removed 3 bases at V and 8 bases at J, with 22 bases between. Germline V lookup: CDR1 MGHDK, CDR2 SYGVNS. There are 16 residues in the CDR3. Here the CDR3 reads CASSDSRRQYPGGYTF. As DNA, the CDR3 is TGTGCCAGCAGTGACTCCCGGAGGCAGTACCCGGGGGGCTACACCTTC.

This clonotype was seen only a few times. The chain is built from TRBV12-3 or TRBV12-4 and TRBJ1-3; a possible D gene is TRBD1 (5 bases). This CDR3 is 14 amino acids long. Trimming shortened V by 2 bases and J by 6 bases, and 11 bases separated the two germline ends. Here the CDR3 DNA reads TGTGCCAGCAGTTTACTCGGACACGAAAACACCATATATTTT. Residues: CASSLLGHENTIYF.

DNA of the CDR3: TGTGCCAGCAGCTTATCAGCCGGAGCCCAAGAGACCCAGTACTTC. Translation: CASSLSAGAQETQYF. V and J are TRBV13 and TRBJ2-5; no clear D. The CDR3 length is 15 residues. CDR1 PRHDT and CDR2 FYEKMQ come from the germline V gene (reference sequence). V was pared by 2 bases and J by 1 base, with 11 bases between.

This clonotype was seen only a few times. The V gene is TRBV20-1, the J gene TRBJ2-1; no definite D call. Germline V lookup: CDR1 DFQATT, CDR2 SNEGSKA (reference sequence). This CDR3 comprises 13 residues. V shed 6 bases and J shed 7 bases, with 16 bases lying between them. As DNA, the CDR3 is TGCAGTGCACACCGGACGGCAATAAATGAGCAGTTCTTC. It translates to CSAHRTAINEQFF.

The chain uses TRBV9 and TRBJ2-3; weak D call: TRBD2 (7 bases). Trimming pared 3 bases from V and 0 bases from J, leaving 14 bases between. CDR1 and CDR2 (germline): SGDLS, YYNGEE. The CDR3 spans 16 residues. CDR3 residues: CASSAGGGQSTDTQYF. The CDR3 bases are TGTGCCAGCAGCGCGGGGGGAGGACAGAGCACAGATACGCAGTATTTT.

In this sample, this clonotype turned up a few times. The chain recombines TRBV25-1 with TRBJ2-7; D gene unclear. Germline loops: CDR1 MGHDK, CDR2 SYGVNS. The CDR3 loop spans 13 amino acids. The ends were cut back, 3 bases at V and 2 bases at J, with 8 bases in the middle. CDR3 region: CASSEYGPYEQYF. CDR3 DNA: TGTGCCAGCAGTGAGTACGGGCCCTACGAGCAGTACTTC.